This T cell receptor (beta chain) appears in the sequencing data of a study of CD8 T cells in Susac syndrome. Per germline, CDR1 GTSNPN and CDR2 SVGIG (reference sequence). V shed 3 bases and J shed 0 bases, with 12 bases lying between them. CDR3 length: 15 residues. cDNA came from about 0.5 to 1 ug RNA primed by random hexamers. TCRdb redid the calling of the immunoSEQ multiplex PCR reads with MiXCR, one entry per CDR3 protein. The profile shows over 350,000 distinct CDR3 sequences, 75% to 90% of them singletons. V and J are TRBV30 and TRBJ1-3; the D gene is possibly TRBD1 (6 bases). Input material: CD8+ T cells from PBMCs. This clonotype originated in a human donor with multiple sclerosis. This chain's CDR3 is CAWSPTGISGNTIYF. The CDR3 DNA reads TGTGCCTGGAGCCCCACAGGGATCTCTGGAAACACCATATATTTT.